The next 4 T cell receptor beta chains were all read from a single sample in a study of shared clonotypes between healthy human individuals. The assay was immunoSEQ multiplex PCR, and TCRdb's table has in-frame clones only and misses some. This table has roughly 2,000,000 clones, approximately 92% appearing once. In the naive CD8 group, cells lacked CD45RO and were positively selected for CCR7, so terminally differentiated effector memory CD45RA+ cells were left out. Sequencing was carried out using naive CD8+ T cells from PBMCs. These receptors were obtained from a man between 18 and 35 years old in good health. Some clones in this sample may be carry-over from other donors' samples.

J is TRBJ1-1 and V is TRBV15, with D tentatively TRBD1 (5 bases). Germline assignment: CDR1 LNHNV and CDR2 YYDKDF (reference sequence). The germline V and J ends were trimmed by 0 bases and 1 base, with 15 bases remaining between them. The CDR3 has 17 amino acids. The CDR3 nucleotides are TGTGCCACCAGCAGAGATCGGGGCTCCGGGCCGAACACTGAAGCTTTCTTT. It specifies CATSRDRGSGPNTEAFF.

The rearrangement joins TRBV28 to TRBJ1-2; D gene unclear. The CDR3 sequence is 13 residues long. CDR1 is MDHEN, CDR2 SYDVKM, per germline. Between the trimmed V and J ends, which lost 5 bases and 8 bases, there was a span of 15 bases. The chain's CDR3 is CASSPRGTRGYTF. CDR3 DNA: TGTGCCAGCAGTCCACGGGGTACGAGAGGCTACACCTTC.

V is TRBV28 and J is TRBJ2-1, with 8 bases fitting TRBD1. The CDR3 has 15 amino acids. J gave up 8 bases and V 5 bases, and 11 bases lay outside the gene matches. Per the germline V gene, CDR1 is MDHEN and CDR2 is SYDVKM. This chain's CDR3 is CASSRDRPPGYEQFF. The DNA of the CDR3 is TGTGCCAGCAGTAGGGACAGGCCCCCGGGCTATGAGCAGTTCTTC.

Of note for this clone: Other nucleotide sequences from this sample produce the same CDR3. As DNA, the CDR3 is TGTGCCAGCAGCTTAGGGGGATTACAAGAGACCCAGTACTTC. As protein: CASSLGGLQETQYF. The chain couples TRBV7-9 to TRBJ2-5; unclear D gene. CDR3 length: 14 residues. The V end lost 1 base, the J end lost 2 bases, and 8 bases lay between the germline ends. Per germline, CDR1 SEHNR and CDR2 FQNEAQ (reference sequence).